The 20 T cell receptor beta chains presented below share a single source sample, sequenced in a study of cytomegalovirus exposure and HLA in healthy donors. TCRdb keeps only in-frame clones here, not all; method: immunoSEQ multiplex PCR. The sample holds roughly 190,000 clones, about 83% seen once. The sequenced material came from PBMCs. Every receptor here comes from a woman between 18 and 29 years old in good health and CMV-seronegative.

The rearrangement uses TRBV5-1 and TRBJ1-1; D call uncertain. CDR3 length: 14 residues. Deletions cut 6 bases from V and 1 base from J, with 13 bases between. Germline V gene data show CDR1 as SGHRS and CDR2 as YFSETQ. CDR3: CASTKAGGNTEAFF. The CDR3 DNA follows: TGCGCCAGCACCAAAGCGGGCGGGAACACTGAAGCTTTCTTT. Using reference TRBV5-1 and TRBJ1-1 for the parts outside the CDR3, the full variable domain is KAGVTQTPRYLIKTRGQQVTLSCSPISGHRSVSWYQQTPGQGLQFLFEYFSETQRNKGNFPGRFSGRQFSNSRSEMNVSTLELGDSALYLCASTKAGGNTEAFFGQGTRLTVV.

The chain has TRBV4-1 and TRBJ1-5, with D perhaps matching TRBD1 (6 bases). V was cut by 2 bases and J by 6 bases, with 14 bases left in between. CDR1 MGHRA and CDR2 YSYEKL come from the germline V gene. The CDR3 loop spans 15 amino acids. The CDR3 reads CASSQNQGTTQPQHF. The DNA for the CDR3 is TGCGCCAGCAGCCAAAATCAGGGGACGACTCAGCCCCAGCATTTT.

This clone was seen a few times. The genes are TRBV27 and TRBJ2-2; the D gene is possibly TRBD1 (6 bases). Trimming took off 5 bases at V and 5 bases at J, with 12 bases between the two ends. CDR3 length: 14 amino acids. Germline-derived CDR1 and CDR2 are MNHEY and SMNVEV (reference sequence). The CDR3 here is CASSTRRGTGELFF. CDR3 DNA: TGTGCCAGCAGTACTCGTAGGGGGACCGGGGAGCTGTTTTTT.

With respect to this clone: Other DNA sequences in the same sample also yield this CDR3. J is TRBJ1-2 and V is TRBV28, with 9 bases lining up with TRBD1. With 10 bases clipped from V and 4 bases from J, the junction kept 10 bases outside the gene matches. The CDR3 length is 14 residues. Per germline, CDR1 MDHEN and CDR2 SYDVKM. The CDR3 is CATSRQGVSYGYTF. CDR3 bases: TGTGCCACCTCAAGACAGGGGGTGTCCTATGGCTACACCTTC.

This clone appeared once. The V call is TRBV4-1, the J call TRBJ2-3, with TRBD2 as a possible D gene (7 bases). Germline CDR1 reads MGHRA; CDR2 reads YSYEKL. Trimming left V 0 bases short and J 3 bases short, with 19 bases between. The CDR3 loop spans 18 amino acids. This CDR3 is CASSQDVGGRQATDTQYF. DNA of the CDR3: TGCGCCAGCAGCCAAGATGTCGGGGGGCGTCAGGCGACAGATACGCAGTATTTT.

The rearrangement joins TRBV10-3 to TRBJ2-1; 9 bases match TRBD2. The V segment lost 9 bases and the J segment 7 bases; nucleotides outside the gene matches: 10. Germline CDR1 is ENHRY and CDR2 is SYGVKD. There are 14 residues in the CDR3. CDR3 region: CAMAGGRGENEQFF. CDR3 in DNA: TGTGCCATGGCGGGCGGGAGGGGTGAGAATGAGCAGTTCTTC.

The chain uses TRBV5-1 and TRBJ1-1; D is unclear. CDR3 length: 15 amino acids. V shed 1 base and J shed 2 bases, with 12 bases lying between them. Germline CDR1 is SGHRS and CDR2 is YFSETQ. The CDR3 DNA sequence: TGCGCCAGCAGCTTGATCTCTCCCCCCAACACTGAAGCTTTCTTT. It specifies CASSLISPPNTEAFF.

This clone was counted once. The CDR3 here is CASSETGAYNEQFF. CDR3 DNA sequence: TGTGCCAGCAGTGAAACAGGAGCCTACAATGAGCAGTTCTTC. The V gene is TRBV25-1, the J gene TRBJ2-1; a possible D gene is TRBD1 (5 bases). This CDR3 contains 14 residues. CDR1 is MGHDK, CDR2 SYGVNS, per germline. V was shortened by 2 bases and J by 2 bases, with 7 bases between the two germline ends.

The V call is TRBV6-5, the J call TRBJ2-7; TRBD1 matches at 10 bases. The V and J ends lost 6 bases and 8 bases, in that order; junction bases with no gene match: 13. Germline CDR1 is MNHEY and CDR2 is SVGAGI. The CDR3 has 15 residues. CDR3 loop: CASRISRDRGAQQYF. The CDR3 DNA sequence: TGTGCCAGCAGGATTAGCCGGGACAGGGGCGCTCAGCAGTACTTC.

This clone was observed at least ten times. The genes are TRBV2 and TRBJ1-2; TRBD1 matches at 9 bases. CDR3 length: 17 amino acids. V was pared by 7 bases and J by 3 bases, with 15 bases of the junction left unmatched. The germline V gene has CDR1 SNHLY and CDR2 FYNNEI. CDR3 DNA: TGTGCCAGCACCGACCCGGACAGGGGATTTGCTTACTATGGCTACACCTTC. Translation: CASTDPDRGFAYYGYTF.

The rearrangement joins TRBV5-4 to TRBJ2-3; D possibly corresponds to TRBD2 (5 bases). The CDR3 runs to 15 residues. The germline gives CDR1 SGHNT, CDR2 YYREEE (reference sequence). V dropped 4 bases and J dropped 1 base, with 13 bases sitting between them. CDR3 sequence reads: CASSPAGVRTDTQYF. The CDR3 DNA is TGTGCCAGCAGCCCCGCCGGGGTCCGCACAGATACGCAGTATTTT.

This chain uses TRBV15 with TRBJ1-2; D is unclear. The CDR3 length is 15 residues. Germline lookup yields CDR1 LNHNV and CDR2 YYDKDF (reference sequence). V was cut by 1 base and J by 3 bases, with 12 bases left in between. The CDR3 DNA reads as TGTGCCACCAGCAGAGCGCACCTCCCGGACTATGGCTACACCTTC. Protein product: CATSRAHLPDYGYTF.

The chain joins TRBV27 to TRBJ2-3, with 12 bases identical to TRBD2. With 0 bases clipped from V and 5 bases from J, the junction kept 0 bases outside the gene matches. Germline CDR1 reads MNHEY; CDR2 reads SMNVEV (reference sequence). The CDR3 has 15 amino acids. CDR3 in amino acids: CASSLSTSGRDTQYF. The CDR3 nucleotides are TGTGCCAGCAGTTTATCGACTAGCGGGAGAGATACGCAGTATTTT.

This chain joins TRBV7-7 and TRBJ2-5; D possibly corresponds to TRBD1 (7 bases). V lost 5 bases and J lost 5, with 15 bases in between. The V gene's germline CDR1 is SSHAT and CDR2 FNYEAQ (reference sequence). The CDR3 has 14 amino acids. In DNA, the CDR3 is TGTGCCAGCAGCCCACCAGGGGGGTTTGAGACCCAGTACTTC. Its protein is CASSPPGGFETQYF.

V and J are TRBV6-5 and TRBJ1-1; 7 bases map to TRBD1. V lost 5 bases to trimming and J lost 2 bases; unmatched junction nucleotides: 5. Germline V gene data show CDR1 as MNHEY and CDR2 as SVGAGI. This CDR3 has 14 residues. This chain's CDR3 is CASSLTGINTEAFF. Here the CDR3 DNA reads TGTGCCAGCAGTCTGACAGGGATTAACACTGAAGCTTTCTTT.

The chain links TRBV27 to TRBJ1-1; D not resolved. CDR1 is MNHEY, CDR2 SMNVEV, per germline (reference sequence). With 5 bases removed from V and 0 bases from J, the gap between germline ends came to 16 bases. This CDR3 is 16 amino acids long. CDR3 nucleotide sequence: TGTGCCAGCAGTCCCACCGCGGAGGGATTGAACACTGAAGCTTTCTTT. Amino acid sequence: CASSPTAEGLNTEAFF.

This chain's CDR3 is CASRGQGGYGYTF. The CDR3 region has the DNA TGTGCCAGCAGGGGACAGGGCGGCTATGGCTACACCTTC. The V call is TRBV28, the J call TRBJ1-2; 9 bases line up with TRBD1. CDR1 MDHEN and CDR2 SYDVKM come from the germline V gene. This CDR3 has 13 residues. The trim removed 6 bases at V and 4 bases at J, leaving 3 bases unmatched.

The CDR3 is CASSLYTGGQETQYF. The CDR3 DNA reads as TGTGCCAGCAGCTTATATACGGGGGGGCAAGAGACCCAGTACTTC. V is TRBV7-6 and J is TRBJ2-5; TRBD2 aligns across 8 bases. Germline CDR1 SGHVS, CDR2 FNYEAQ. The junction had 4 bases not matched to a gene; V was cut back by 2 bases and J by 2 bases. The CDR3 is 15 amino acids.

The rearrangement links TRBV7-7 to TRBJ2-3; 13 bases align to TRBD2. This CDR3 contains 15 residues. Trimming cost V 5 bases and J 5 bases; bases outside gene matches: 4. Germline V gives CDR1 SSHAT, CDR2 FNYEAQ (reference sequence). The CDR3 loop reads CASSPGLAGLDTQYF. The DNA of the CDR3 is TGTGCCAGCAGCCCGGGACTAGCGGGATTAGATACGCAGTATTTT.

CDR3 nucleotide sequence: TGCGCCAGCAGCTTCATTTCGGCAGGGCGAGAGACCCAGTACTTC. Translating it yields CASSFISAGRETQYF. V gene TRBV5-1 combines with J gene TRBJ2-5; D might be TRBD1 (5 bases). Germline V lookup: CDR1 SGHRS, CDR2 YFSETQ. The length of the CDR3 is 15 residues. Deletions cut 2 bases from V and 4 bases from J, with 15 bases between.